These T cell receptor beta chains were read from a single sample in a study of CD8+ T cells in alopecia areata. Data came from immunoSEQ multiplex PCR; TCRdb stores just in-frame clones and leaves some out. Of around 150,000 clones listed, 55% are singletons. Sequenced: CD4+ T cells sorted from blood. These receptors all stem from a human donor in good health. Each CDR3 is given with its conserved first and last residue. A D gene is named only where the DNA matches it firmly. Not all rows give a size; the values are once, few, many and, for expanded clones, a class.

size: NA
J: TRBJ2-3
V: TRBV5-6
D: TRBD1
CDR3: CASSKFLLQGDTDTQYF
DNA: TGTGCCAGCAGCAAATTCCTACTACAGGGGGACACAGATACGCAGTATTTT

size: NA
J: TRBJ2-3
V: TRBV7-9
D: TRBD2
CDR3: CASNFPPAGRITDTQYF
DNA: TGTGCCAGCAACTTTCCCCCAGCGGGACGGATCACAGATACGCAGTATTTT

size: NA
J: TRBJ2-7
V: TRBV19
D: TRBD1
CDR3: CASSPSGQGTYEQYF
DNA: TGTGCCAGTAGTCCCTCGGGACAGGGGACCTACGAGCAGTACTTC

size: NA
J: TRBJ2-7
V: TRBV5-4
D: NA
CDR3: CASSKRAELGEQYF
DNA: TGTGCCAGCAGCAAGAGAGCGGAGTTGGGGGAGCAGTACTTC

size: NA
J: TRBJ2-1
V: TRBV4-1
D: NA
CDR3: CASSPVGSSFEQFF
DNA: TGCGCCAGCAGCCCCGTAGGTTCGTCGTTTGAGCAGTTCTTC

size: NA
J: TRBJ2-7
V: TRBV5-1
D: TRBD2
CDR3: CASSLESSGTSYEQYF
DNA: TGCGCCAGCAGCTTGGAATCTAGCGGGACCTCCTACGAGCAGTACTTC

size: NA
J: TRBJ1-2
V: TRBV5-8
D: NA
CDR3: CASSGGGFEGYTF
DNA: TGTGCCAGCAGCGGGGGAGGATTTGAAGGCTACACCTTC

size: NA
J: TRBJ1-2
V: TRBV7-4
D: TRBD1
CDR3: CASSSFQFDRGYGYTF
DNA: TGTGCCAGCAGCTCCTTCCAATTCGACAGGGGGTATGGCTACACCTTC

size: few
J: TRBJ1-2
V: TRBV5-4
D: NA
CDR3: CASSRLLMDGYTF
DNA: TGTGCCAGCAGCCGGTTACTGATGGATGGCTACACCTTC

size: NA
J: TRBJ1-5
V: TRBV27
D: TRBD1
CDR3: CASSLRTGNQPQHF
DNA: TGTGCCAGCAGTTTACGGACAGGTAATCAGCCCCAGCATTTT

size: NA
J: TRBJ2-3
V: TRBV30
D: NA
CDR3: CAWSDRLTQYF
DNA: TGTGCCTGGAGTGACCGGCTTACGCAGTATTTT

size: once
J: TRBJ1-2
V: TRBV6-1
D: NA
CDR3: CASSEEGNYGYTF
DNA: TGTGCCAGCAGTGAAGAAGGGAACTATGGCTACACCTTC

size: few
J: TRBJ2-4
V: TRBV29-1
D: NA
CDR3: CSVILGAKNIQYF
DNA: TGCAGCGTCATTCTGGGGGCCAAAAACATTCAGTACTTC

size: few
J: TRBJ2-5
V: TRBV11-1
D: NA
CDR3: CASSLAGTGKETQYF
DNA: TGTGCCAGCAGCTTAGCAGGGACCGGAAAAGAGACCCAGTACTTC

size: few
J: TRBJ1-1
V: TRBV5-6
D: NA
CDR3: CASSLYTEAFF
DNA: TGTGCCAGCAGCTTATACACTGAAGCTTTCTTT

size: NA
J: TRBJ2-3
V: TRBV29-1
D: TRBD2
CDR3: CSVGGLSSDTQYF
DNA: TGCAGCGTTGGGGGACTATCCTCAGATACGCAGTATTTT

size: once
J: TRBJ2-1
V: TRBV29-1
D: TRBD1
CDR3: CSVGWTGGKNEQFF
DNA: TGCAGCGTAGGTTGGACAGGGGGCAAAAATGAGCAGTTCTTC

size: NA
J: TRBJ2-6
V: TRBV7-9
D: TRBD1
CDR3: CASSLGTGGSGANVLTF
DNA: TGTGCCAGCAGCTTGGGGACAGGGGGCTCTGGGGCCAACGTCCTGACTTTC

size: NA
J: TRBJ1-2
V: TRBV28
D: TRBD1
CDR3: CASRQTGGEGYTF
DNA: TGTGCCAGCAGACAAACAGGGGGTGAGGGCTACACCTTC

size: NA
J: TRBJ2-1
V: TRBV29-1
D: TRBD2
CDR3: CSVDPAGLYNEQFF
DNA: TGCAGCGTGGATCCAGCGGGACTTTACAATGAGCAGTTCTTC

size: NA
J: TRBJ1-5
V: TRBV27
D: TRBD1
CDR3: CASSRFSGTGYQPQHF
DNA: TGTGCCAGCAGTCGATTTTCCGGGACAGGGTATCAGCCCCAGCATTTT

size: NA
J: TRBJ2-5
V: TRBV6-5
D: NA
CDR3: CASSYRSQETQYF
DNA: TGTGCCAGCAGTTACAGGAGTCAAGAGACCCAGTACTTC

size: few
J: TRBJ2-1
V: TRBV4-1
D: NA
CDR3: CASSQVLAVRNLGQFF
DNA: TGCGCCAGCAGCCAAGTGCTCGCGGTCCGCAACCTGGGGCAGTTCTTC

size: NA
J: TRBJ1-5
V: TRBV2
D: NA
CDR3: CASSSHTGRQGNQPQHF
DNA: TGTGCCAGCAGTTCCCACACCGGGCGCCAGGGCAATCAGCCCCAGCATTTT

size: NA
J: TRBJ1-2
V: TRBV30
D: TRBD1
CDR3: CAWSIQGNGYTF
DNA: TGTGCCTGGAGCATACAGGGGAATGGCTACACCTTC

size: NA
J: TRBJ2-1
V: TRBV18
D: TRBD2
CDR3: CASSPSASGRNYEQFF
DNA: TGTGCCAGCTCACCGTCAGCTAGCGGGAGGAATTATGAGCAGTTCTTC

size: NA
J: TRBJ1-2
V: TRBV7-9
D: NA
CDR3: CASTDQGSYGYTF
DNA: TGTGCCAGCACAGACCAGGGGTCTTATGGCTACACCTTC

size: NA
J: TRBJ2-3
V: TRBV29-1
D: NA
CDR3: CSVSGLGTDTQYF
DNA: TGCAGCGTTTCCGGGTTAGGGACAGATACGCAGTATTTT

size: NA
J: TRBJ2-2
V: TRBV5-1
D: NA
CDR3: CASSLTDTGELFF
DNA: TGCGCCAGCAGCTTGACAGACACCGGGGAGCTGTTTTTT

size: NA
J: TRBJ2-4
V: TRBV11-2
D: NA
CDR3: CASSFPGVPIQYF
DNA: TGTGCCAGCAGCTTCCCGGGAGTTCCTATTCAGTACTTC

size: NA
J: TRBJ2-1
V: TRBV19
D: NA
CDR3: CASSIYNEQFF
DNA: TGTGCCAGTAGTATTTACAATGAGCAGTTCTTC

size: NA
J: TRBJ2-7
V: TRBV29-1
D: NA
CDR3: CSVAVWQGYEQYF
DNA: TGCAGCGTTGCGGTGTGGCAGGGTTACGAGCAGTACTTC

size: few
J: TRBJ1-1
V: TRBV19
D: NA
CDR3: CATRPSGTPEAFF
DNA: TGTGCCACCCGGCCGTCAGGAACACCTGAAGCTTTCTTT

size: NA
J: TRBJ2-5
V: TRBV29-1
D: NA
CDR3: CSVRIRGGKETQYF
DNA: TGCAGCGTCCGGATTCGAGGGGGGAAGGAGACCCAGTACTTC

size: NA
J: TRBJ1-5
V: TRBV30
D: NA
CDR3: CAWSRVSGSNQPQHF
DNA: TGTGCCTGGAGCCGGGTGAGTGGCAGCAATCAGCCCCAGCATTTT

size: few
J: TRBJ2-4
V: TRBV10-3
D: TRBD2
CDR3: CATGRGENIQYF
DNA: TGTGCCACCGGGAGGGGAGAAAACATTCAGTACTTC

size: NA
J: TRBJ2-4
V: TRBV30
D: NA
CDR3: CAWSAGFAKNIQYF
DNA: TGTGCCTGGAGTGCGGGGTTTGCCAAAAACATTCAGTACTTC

size: NA
J: TRBJ2-1
V: TRBV5-1
D: TRBD2
CDR3: CASSLGGLADNEQFF
DNA: TGCGCCAGCAGCCTAGGAGGACTAGCGGACAATGAGCAGTTCTTC

size: once
J: TRBJ1-4
V: TRBV5-4
D: NA
CDR3: CASSVGARGEKLFF
DNA: TGTGCCAGCAGCGTCGGGGCCCGTGGTGAAAAACTGTTTTTT

size: NA
J: TRBJ1-2
V: TRBV6-6
D: NA
CDR3: CASSRDGYTF
DNA: TGTGCCAGCAGTCGGGATGGCTACACCTTC

size: NA
J: TRBJ2-7
V: TRBV25-1
D: TRBD2
CDR3: CATKASGSYEQYF
DNA: TGTGCCACGAAAGCTAGCGGGAGCTACGAGCAGTACTTC

size: NA
J: TRBJ1-5
V: TRBV29-1
D: NA
CDR3: CSVPKGVSNQPQHF
DNA: TGCAGCGTCCCCAAAGGGGTTAGCAATCAGCCCCAGCATTTT

size: few
J: TRBJ2-1
V: TRBV7-8
D: NA
CDR3: CASSVDRSSYNEQFF
DNA: TGTGCCAGCAGCGTAGACCGAAGCTCCTACAATGAGCAGTTCTTC

size: few
J: TRBJ2-1
V: TRBV4-1
D: NA
CDR3: CASSQPRRGSYNEQFF
DNA: TGCGCCAGCAGCCAACCTCGTCGGGGCTCCTACAATGAGCAGTTCTTC

size: NA
J: TRBJ2-5
V: TRBV29-1
D: NA
CDR3: CSVGLGSRETQYF
DNA: TGCAGCGTTGGGCTCGGGAGCAGAGAGACCCAGTACTTC

size: NA
J: TRBJ1-1
V: TRBV6-5
D: NA
CDR3: CASSFRENTEAFF
DNA: TGTGCCAGCAGTTTTCGCGAGAACACTGAAGCTTTCTTT

size: NA
J: TRBJ2-1
V: TRBV6-5
D: NA
CDR3: CASKARGALNNEQFF
DNA: TGTGCCAGCAAAGCTAGGGGGGCTCTTAACAATGAGCAGTTCTTC

size: NA
J: TRBJ2-7
V: TRBV5-1
D: NA
CDR3: CASSLWGPPMKATDEQYF
DNA: TGCGCCAGCAGCTTGTGGGGGCCGCCCATGAAAGCTACGGACGAGCAGTACTTC

size: few
J: TRBJ2-5
V: TRBV10-3
D: NA
CDR3: CAISEFVAQETQYF
DNA: TGTGCCATCAGTGAGTTTGTGGCCCAAGAGACCCAGTACTTC

size: few
J: TRBJ1-1
V: TRBV30
D: NA
CDR3: CAWSVGGANTEAFF
DNA: TGTGCCTGGAGCGTCGGGGGCGCGAACACTGAAGCTTTCTTT

size: few
J: TRBJ1-5
V: TRBV6-5
D: NA
CDR3: CASSEWERPQHF
DNA: TGTGCCAGCAGTGAATGGGAACGGCCCCAGCATTTT

size: few
J: TRBJ1-5
V: TRBV29-1
D: NA
CDR3: CSVEDAGRDQPQHF
DNA: TGCAGCGTTGAAGATGCGGGACGAGACCAGCCCCAGCATTTT

size: few
J: TRBJ1-2
V: TRBV7-9
D: NA
CDR3: CASSQTGIYGYTF
DNA: TGTGCCAGCAGCCAAACAGGGATCTATGGCTACACCTTC